These 8 T cell receptor beta chains share one sample of origin, sequenced in a study of OX40 agonist ivuxolimab in advanced cancers. Clones were sequenced by immunoSEQ multiplex PCR, and TCRdb holds only the in-frame ones, with some missing. The sample consists of fewer than 85,000 clones, approximately 78% of them appearing once. The sample in question was CD4+ or CD8+ T cells sorted from blood, obtained in a trial of the OX40 agonist ivuxolimab. These receptors all stem from an adult with an advanced solid tumor such as melanoma, head and neck, liver or kidney cancer.

This clone showed up just a few times. This sequence joins TRBV27 and TRBJ2-3, with 14 positions matching TRBD2. Germline V gene sequence: CDR1 MNHEY, CDR2 SMNVEV (reference sequence). J gave up 5 bases and V 6 bases, and 7 bases lay outside the gene matches. The CDR3 totals 16 residues. The CDR3 nucleotides are TGTGCCAGCAGACTGACTAGCGGGAGGGCCCAAGATACGCAGTATTTT. Its translation: CASRLTSGRAQDTQYF.

The chain has TRBV5-8 and TRBJ2-7, with TRBD1 matching over 7 bases. The V gene's germline CDR1 is SGHTS and CDR2 YDEGEE. CDR3 length equals 17 residues. V lost 4 bases and J lost 3; bases outside the gene matches: 16. The CDR3 is CASSRTGGEGVYYEQYF. CDR3 coding DNA: TGTGCCAGCAGCCGGACAGGCGGTGAGGGGGTATACTACGAGCAGTACTTC.

V usage is TRBV18 and J usage is TRBJ1-1; D possibly corresponds to TRBD1 (5 bases). The germline V gene encodes CDR1 KGHSH and CDR2 LQKENI. Deletions cut 3 bases from V and 6 bases from J, with 11 bases between. There are 13 residues in the CDR3. CDR3 DNA sequence: TGTGCCAGCTCACCGGGGCCCAGGGCTGAAGCTTTCTTT. Translated, it gives CASSPGPRAEAFF.

The V and J genes are TRBV19 and TRBJ2-3; perhaps D is TRBD1 or TRBD2 (5 bases each). Trimming removed 5 bases at V and 0 bases at J, with 15 bases between. CDR1 LNHDA and CDR2 SQIVND come from the germline V gene (reference sequence). The CDR3 has 16 residues. The CDR3: CASSEGRGSSTDTQYF. For the CDR3, the DNA is TGTGCCAGTAGTGAGGGGCGAGGGAGTAGCACAGATACGCAGTATTTT.

V gene TRBV9 combines with J gene TRBJ2-2; D remains ambiguous. From germline, CDR1 is SGDLS and CDR2 YYNGEE. V lost 0 bases, J lost 9 bases, and 24 bases lay in between. This CDR3 has 18 amino acids. Here the CDR3 DNA reads TGTGCCAGCAGCGTAGAGGCCCATCCGACGACGGTGAGCAGGGAGCTGTTTTTT. This sequence encodes CASSVEAHPTTVSRELFF.

V is TRBV15 and J is TRBJ2-1; a weak D match, TRBD2 (6 bases). The CDR3 is 15 residues long. The germline V gene has CDR1 LNHNV and CDR2 YYDKDF (reference sequence). Deletions cut 0 bases from V and 1 base from J, with 7 bases between. CDR3 sequence (DNA): TGTGCCACCAGCAGAGACGCGGGGTCCTACAATGAGCAGTTCTTC. This codes for CATSRDAGSYNEQFF.

J is TRBJ1-2 and V is TRBV27, with a weak D call TRBD1 (5 bases). CDR1 MNHEY and CDR2 SMNVEV come from the germline V gene (reference sequence). Trimming removed 11 bases at V and 4 bases at J, with 11 bases between. CDR3 length: 11 amino acids. This chain's CDR3 is CASGGGYGYTF. The CDR3 DNA follows: TGTGCCTCCGGGGGGGGCTATGGCTACACCTTC.

The chain is built from TRBV7-2 and TRBJ1-5; no clear D gene. The CDR3 extends over 14 amino acids. The germline V gene encodes CDR1 SGHTA and CDR2 FQGNSA. V gave up 2 bases and J gave up 1 base, with 6 bases separating them. The CDR3 is CASSLSRSNQPQHF. CDR3 nucleotide sequence: TGTGCCAGCAGCTTATCAAGAAGCAATCAGCCCCAGCATTTT.